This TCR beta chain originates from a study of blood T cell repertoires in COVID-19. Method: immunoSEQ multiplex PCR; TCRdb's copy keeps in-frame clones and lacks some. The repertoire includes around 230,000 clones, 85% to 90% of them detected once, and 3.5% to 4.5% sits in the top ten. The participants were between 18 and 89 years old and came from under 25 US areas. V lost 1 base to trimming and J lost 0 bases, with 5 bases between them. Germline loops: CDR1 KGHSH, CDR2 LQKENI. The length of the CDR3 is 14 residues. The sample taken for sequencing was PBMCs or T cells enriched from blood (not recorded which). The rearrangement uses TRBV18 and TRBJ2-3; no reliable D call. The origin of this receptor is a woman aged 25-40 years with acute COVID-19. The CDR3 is CASSPLASTDTQYF. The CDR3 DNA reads TGTGCCAGCTCACCACTTGCGAGCACAGATACGCAGTATTTT.